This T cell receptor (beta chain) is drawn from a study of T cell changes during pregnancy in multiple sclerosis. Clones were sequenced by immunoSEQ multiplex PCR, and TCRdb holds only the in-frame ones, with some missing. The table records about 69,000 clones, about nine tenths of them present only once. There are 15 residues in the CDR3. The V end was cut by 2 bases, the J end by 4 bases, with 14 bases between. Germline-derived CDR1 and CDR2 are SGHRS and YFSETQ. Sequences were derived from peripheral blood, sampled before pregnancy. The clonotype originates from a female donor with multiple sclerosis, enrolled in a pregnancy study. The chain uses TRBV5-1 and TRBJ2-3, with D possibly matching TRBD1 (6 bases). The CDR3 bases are TGCGCCAGCAGCTTAACAGGGCTTGAAGCAGATACGCAGTATTTT. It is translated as CASSLTGLEADTQYF.